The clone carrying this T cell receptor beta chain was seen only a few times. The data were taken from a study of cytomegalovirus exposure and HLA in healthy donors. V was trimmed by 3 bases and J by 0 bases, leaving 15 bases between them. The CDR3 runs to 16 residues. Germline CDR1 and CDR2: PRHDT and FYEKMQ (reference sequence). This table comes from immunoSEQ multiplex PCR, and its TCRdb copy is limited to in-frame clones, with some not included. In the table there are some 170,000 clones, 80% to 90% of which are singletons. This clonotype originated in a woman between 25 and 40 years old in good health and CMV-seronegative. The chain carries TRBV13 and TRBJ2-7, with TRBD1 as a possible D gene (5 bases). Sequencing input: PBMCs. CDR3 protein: CASSLAPGSSSYEQYF. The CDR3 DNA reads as TGTGCCAGCAGCTTGGCGCCAGGGTCAAGCTCCTACGAGCAGTACTTC.